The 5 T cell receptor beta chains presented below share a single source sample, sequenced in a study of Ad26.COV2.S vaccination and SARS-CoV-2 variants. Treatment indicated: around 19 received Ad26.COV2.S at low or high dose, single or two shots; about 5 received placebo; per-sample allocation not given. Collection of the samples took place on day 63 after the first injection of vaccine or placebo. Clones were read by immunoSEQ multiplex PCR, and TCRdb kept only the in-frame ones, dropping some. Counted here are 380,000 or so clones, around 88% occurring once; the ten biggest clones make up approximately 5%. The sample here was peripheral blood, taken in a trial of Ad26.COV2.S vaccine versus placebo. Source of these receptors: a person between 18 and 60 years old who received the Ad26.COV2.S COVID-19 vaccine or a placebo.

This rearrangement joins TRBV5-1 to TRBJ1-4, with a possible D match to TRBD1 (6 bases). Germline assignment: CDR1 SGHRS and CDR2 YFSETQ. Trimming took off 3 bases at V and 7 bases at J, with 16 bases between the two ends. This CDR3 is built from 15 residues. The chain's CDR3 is CASSSEGRDTEKLFF. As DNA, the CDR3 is TGCGCCAGCAGCTCAGAGGGGCGGGACACTGAAAAACTGTTTTTT.

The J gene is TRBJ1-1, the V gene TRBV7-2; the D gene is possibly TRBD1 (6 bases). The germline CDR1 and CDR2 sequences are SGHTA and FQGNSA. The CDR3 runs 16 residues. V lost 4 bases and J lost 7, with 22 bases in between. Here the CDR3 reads CASSSLRGGAGVEAFF. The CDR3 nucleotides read TGTGCCAGCAGCTCTTTACGGGGCGGGGCAGGGGTTGAAGCTTTCTTT.

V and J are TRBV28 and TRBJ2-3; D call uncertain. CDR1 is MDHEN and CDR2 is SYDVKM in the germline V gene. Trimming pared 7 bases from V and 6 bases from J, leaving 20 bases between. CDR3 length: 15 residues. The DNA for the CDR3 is TGTGCCAGCACCTTCACGGACCTACTGGGGGATACGCAGTATTTT. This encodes CASTFTDLLGDTQYF.

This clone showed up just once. The CDR3 DNA follows: TGTGCCAGCAGCCCAATACTAGCTCCCGCGGCAGATACGCAGTATTTT. The encoded protein is CASSPILAPAADTQYF. The chain links TRBV7-9 to TRBJ2-3, with D tentatively TRBD2 (6 bases). The CDR3 extends over 16 amino acids. Trimming left V 5 bases short and J 4 bases short, with 19 bases between. Germline V CDR1 and CDR2: SEHNR, FQNEAQ (reference sequence). The whole variable domain, filled in from reference TRBV7-9 and TRBJ2-3, reads DTGVSQNPRHKITKRGQNVTFRCDPISEHNRLYWYRQTLGQGPEFLTYFQNEAQLEKSRLLSDRFSAERPKGSFSTLEIQRTEQGDSAMYLCASSPILAPAADTQYFGPGTRLTVL.

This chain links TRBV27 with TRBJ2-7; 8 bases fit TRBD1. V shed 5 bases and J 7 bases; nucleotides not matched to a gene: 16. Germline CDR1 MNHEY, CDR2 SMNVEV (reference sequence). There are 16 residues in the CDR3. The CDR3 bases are TGTGCCAGCAGTAGCTTACAGGACAGGGTCGAGTATGAGCAGTACTTC. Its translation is CASSSLQDRVEYEQYF.